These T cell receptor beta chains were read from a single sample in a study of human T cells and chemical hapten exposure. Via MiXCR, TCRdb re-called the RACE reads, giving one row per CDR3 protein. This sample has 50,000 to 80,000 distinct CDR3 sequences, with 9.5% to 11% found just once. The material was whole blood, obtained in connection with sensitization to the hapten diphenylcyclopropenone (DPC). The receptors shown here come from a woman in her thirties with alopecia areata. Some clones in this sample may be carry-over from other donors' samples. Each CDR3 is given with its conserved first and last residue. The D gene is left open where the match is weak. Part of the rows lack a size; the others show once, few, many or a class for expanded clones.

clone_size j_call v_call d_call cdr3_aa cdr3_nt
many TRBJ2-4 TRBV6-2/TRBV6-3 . CASTWGGSKNIQYF TGTGCCAGCACCTGGGGAGGATCCAAAAACATTCAGTACTTC
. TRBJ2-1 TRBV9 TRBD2 CASSVLGGIGEQFF TGTGCCAGCAGCGTCTTGGGGGGGATCGGTGAGCAGTTCTTC
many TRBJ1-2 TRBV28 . CASTPGGVVGGHGYTF TGTGCCAGCACCCCCGGGGGCGTTGTTGGGGGGCATGGCTACACCTTC
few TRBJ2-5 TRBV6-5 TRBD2 CASSPTTSGQETQYF TGTGCCAGCAGTCCAACGACTAGCGGCCAAGAGACCCAGTACTTC
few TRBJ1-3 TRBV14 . CASSPSLGSGGNTIYF TGTGCCAGCAGCCCCTCGCTGGGAAGTGGTGGAAACACCATATATTTT
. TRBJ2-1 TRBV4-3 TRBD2 CASSQDPAGGQDREQFF TGCGCCAGCAGCCAAGATCCGGCGGGAGGGCAGGACAGGGAGCAGTTCTTC
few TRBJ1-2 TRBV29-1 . CSVGSNLDLLSF TGCAGCGTTGGGAGTAACCTCGACCTTCTCTCCTTC
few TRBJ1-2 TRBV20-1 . CSARLGTGYTF TGCAGTGCTAGGTTAGGGACTGGCTACACCTTC
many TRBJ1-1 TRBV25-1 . CASSDRILNTEAFF TGTGCCAGCAGTGACAGGATTCTGAACACTGAAGCTTTCTTT
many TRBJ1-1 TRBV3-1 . CASSQDPSGLNTEAFF TGTGCCAGCAGCCAAGATCCTTCAGGGTTGAACACTGAAGCTTTCTTT
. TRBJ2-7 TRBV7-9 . CASSFGWGSSYEQYF TGTGCCAGCAGTTTCGGATGGGGAAGCTCCTACGAGCAGTACTTC
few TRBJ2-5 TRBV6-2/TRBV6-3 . CASSYGETQYF TGTGCCAGCAGTTACGGTGAGACCCAGTACTTC
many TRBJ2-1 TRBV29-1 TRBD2 CSAPGLAGGNEQFF TGCAGCGCGCCGGGACTAGCGGGAGGCAATGAGCAGTTCTTC
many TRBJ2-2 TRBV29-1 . CSASDTGELFF TGCAGCGCTTCGGACACCGGGGAGCTGTTTTTT
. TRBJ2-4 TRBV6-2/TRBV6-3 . CASSSVRGNIQYF TGTGCCAGCAGTTCCGTGCGGGGAAACATTCAGTACTTC
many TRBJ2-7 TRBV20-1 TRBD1 CSARDLGQGSYEQYF TGCAGTGCTAGAGATCTGGGACAGGGGAGCTACGAGCAGTACTTC
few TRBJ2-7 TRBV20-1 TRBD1 CSASDRTGGSYEQYF TGCAGTGCTAGCGACCGGACAGGGGGTTCCTACGAGCAGTACTTC
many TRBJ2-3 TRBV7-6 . CASSPNLGYTDTQYF TGTGCCAGCAGCCCGAACCTCGGGTACACAGATACGCAGTATTTT
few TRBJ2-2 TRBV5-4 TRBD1 CASSFTGQGVAGELFF TGTGCCAGCAGCTTCACTGGACAGGGAGTCGCCGGGGAGCTGTTTTTT
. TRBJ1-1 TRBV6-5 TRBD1 CASSYTGQAEAFF TGTGCCAGCAGTTACACCGGACAGGCTGAAGCTTTCTTT
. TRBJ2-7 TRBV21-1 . CASIGIGTRLCCEQYF TGTGCCAGCATCGGAATAGGGACTAGGCTATGTTGCGAGCAGTACTTC
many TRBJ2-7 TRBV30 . CAWSVRRGYEQYF TGTGCCTGGAGTGTTAGGAGGGGCTACGAGCAGTACTTC
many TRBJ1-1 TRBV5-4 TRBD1 CASSKTGTMNTEAFF TGTGCCAGCAGCAAGACAGGGACCATGAACACTGAAGCTTTCTTT
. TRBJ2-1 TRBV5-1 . CASSSYNEQFF TGCGCCAGCAGCTCGTATAATGAGCAGTTCTTC
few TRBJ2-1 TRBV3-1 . CASSDRGRSSYNEQFF TGTGCCAGCAGCGACCGGGGGCGGAGCTCCTACAATGAGCAGTTCTTC
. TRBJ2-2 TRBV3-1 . CASSQFDTGELFF TGTGCCAGCAGCCAGTTCGACACCGGGGAGCTGTTTTTT
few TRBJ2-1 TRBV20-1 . CSAGEGVLYNEQFF TGCAGTGCCGGGGAGGGGGTCCTATACAATGAGCAGTTCTTC
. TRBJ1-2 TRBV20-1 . CSANPLRDKLNYGYTF TGCAGTGCTAATCCCCTCCGGGATAAACTTAACTATGGCTACACCTTC
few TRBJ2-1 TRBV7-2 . CASSPQGDWVNEQFF TGTGCCAGCAGCCCTCAAGGGGATTGGGTGAATGAGCAGTTCTTC
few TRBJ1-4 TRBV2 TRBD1 CASRGGQGKSEKLFF TGTGCCAGCAGAGGCGGACAGGGGAAATCAGAAAAACTGTTTTTT